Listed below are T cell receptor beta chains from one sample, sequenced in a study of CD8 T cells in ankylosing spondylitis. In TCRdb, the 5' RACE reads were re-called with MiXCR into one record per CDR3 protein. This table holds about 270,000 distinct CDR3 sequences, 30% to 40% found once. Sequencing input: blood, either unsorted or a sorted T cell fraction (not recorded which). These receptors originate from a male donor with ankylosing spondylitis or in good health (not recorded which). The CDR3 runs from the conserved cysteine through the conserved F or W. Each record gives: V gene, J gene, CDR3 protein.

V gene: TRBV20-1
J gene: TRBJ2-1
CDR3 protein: CSARRFGGGKRNEQFF

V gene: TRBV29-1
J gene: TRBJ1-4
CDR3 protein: CSFQGAEREKLFF

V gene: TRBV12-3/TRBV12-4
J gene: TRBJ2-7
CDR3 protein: CASSLDQGQGRWEQYF

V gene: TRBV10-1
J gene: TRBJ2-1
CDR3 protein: CASSEDSGEQFF

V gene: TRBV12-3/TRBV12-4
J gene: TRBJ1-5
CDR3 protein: CASSSAPYQPQHF

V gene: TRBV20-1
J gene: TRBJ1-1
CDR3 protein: CSASVRRGDTEAFF

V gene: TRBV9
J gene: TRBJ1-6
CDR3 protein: CASSVGGQRLVSPLHF

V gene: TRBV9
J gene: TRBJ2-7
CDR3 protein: CASSVEVQPYEQYF

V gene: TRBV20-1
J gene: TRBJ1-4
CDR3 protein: CSASGTGHEKLFF

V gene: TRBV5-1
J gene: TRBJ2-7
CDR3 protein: CASGMTSGSYEQYF

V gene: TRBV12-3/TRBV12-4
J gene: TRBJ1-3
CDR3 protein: CASSLFRSGNTIYF

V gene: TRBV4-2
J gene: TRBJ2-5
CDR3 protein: CASSQETSGVETQYF

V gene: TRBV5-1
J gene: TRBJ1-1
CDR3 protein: CASSLSGEGTEAFF

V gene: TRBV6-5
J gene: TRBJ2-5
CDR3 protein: CASSYSAGAEETQYF

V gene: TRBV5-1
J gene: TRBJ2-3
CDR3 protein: CASSALGSTQYF

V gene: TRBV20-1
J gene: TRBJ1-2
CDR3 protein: CSARPTTVTNYGYTF

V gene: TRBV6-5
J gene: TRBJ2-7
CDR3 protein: CASSLGQVWNEQYF

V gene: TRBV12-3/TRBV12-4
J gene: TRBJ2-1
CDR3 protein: CASSPRVNEQFF

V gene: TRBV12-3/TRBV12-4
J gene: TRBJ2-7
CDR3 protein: CASQRSGGSYEQYF

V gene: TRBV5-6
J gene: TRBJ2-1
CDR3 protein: CASSLSGGANEQFF

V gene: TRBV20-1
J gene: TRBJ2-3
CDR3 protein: CSARATSRFTDTQYF

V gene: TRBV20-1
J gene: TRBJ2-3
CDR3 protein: CSARDASGEGDTQYF

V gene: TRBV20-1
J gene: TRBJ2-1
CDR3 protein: CSAREFQGAGYNEQFF

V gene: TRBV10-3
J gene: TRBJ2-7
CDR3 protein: CATNFVLVDSYEQYF

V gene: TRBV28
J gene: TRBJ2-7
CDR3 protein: CASSSRWEQYF

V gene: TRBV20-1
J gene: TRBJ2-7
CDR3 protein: CSAPPPLAAREQYF

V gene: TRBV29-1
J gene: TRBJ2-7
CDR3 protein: CSVAPGGLEQYF

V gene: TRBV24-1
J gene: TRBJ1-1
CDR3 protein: CATSDLGQEKNTEAFF

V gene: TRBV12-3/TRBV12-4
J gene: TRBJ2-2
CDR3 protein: CASSPPPGGGGELFF

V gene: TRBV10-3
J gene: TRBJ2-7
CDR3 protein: CAISGLMDRSYEQYF

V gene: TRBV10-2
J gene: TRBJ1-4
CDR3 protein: CASSESWNNEKLFF

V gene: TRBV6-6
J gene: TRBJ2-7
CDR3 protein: CASTPGRSYEQYF

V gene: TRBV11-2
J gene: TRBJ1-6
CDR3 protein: CASSLDLRSPLHF

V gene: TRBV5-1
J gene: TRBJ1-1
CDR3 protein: CASSEGGANTEAFF

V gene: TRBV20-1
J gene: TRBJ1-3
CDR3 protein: CSASSTSGNTIYF

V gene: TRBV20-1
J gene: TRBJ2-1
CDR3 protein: CSAGFNEQFF

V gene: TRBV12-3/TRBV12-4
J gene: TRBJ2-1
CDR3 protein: CASSPDLTLDNEQFF

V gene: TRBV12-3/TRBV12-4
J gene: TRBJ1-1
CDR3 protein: CAIDPGGNTEAFF

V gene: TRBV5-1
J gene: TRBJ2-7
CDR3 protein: CASSIAGTGSAAYEQYF